The 9 T cell receptor beta chains in this list originate from one sample, sequenced in a study of blood T cell repertoires in COVID-19. The repertoire was sequenced with immunoSEQ multiplex PCR; TCRdb's copy has only in-frame clones and lacks some. In the table there are about 160,000 clones, more than 90% of which are singletons. Sequencing was done on a sample of peripheral blood. These receptors came from a man in his fifties or sixties with acute or convalescent COVID-19.

The CDR3 sequence is CASSPGTGDSETQYF. The CDR3 nucleotides read TGTGCCAGCAGCCCCGGGACAGGGGATTCGGAGACCCAGTACTTC. This rearrangement joins TRBV7-9 to TRBJ2-5; the match to TRBD1 covers 10 bases. The CDR3 loop spans 15 amino acids. Germline lookup yields CDR1 SEHNR and CDR2 FQNEAQ (reference sequence). V was pared by 5 bases and J by 5 bases, with 8 bases of the junction left unmatched.

The V and J genes are TRBV5-1 and TRBJ1-4, with a possible D match to TRBD1 (5 bases). In germline, CDR1 is SGHRS, CDR2 YFSETQ. V lost 4 bases, J lost 0 bases, and 10 bases lay in between. The length of the CDR3 is 15 residues. The chain's CDR3 is CASSPDSATNEKLFF. The CDR3, as DNA: TGCGCCAGCAGCCCTGACAGCGCAACTAATGAAAAACTGTTTTTT.

The chain links TRBV18 to TRBJ1-5; 12 bases agree with TRBD1. The CDR3 spans 14 residues. J gave up 7 bases and V 6 bases, and 4 bases lay outside the gene matches. Germline CDR1 is KGHSH and CDR2 is LQKENI. CDR3 loop: CASSSGTGGQPQHF. CDR3 bases: TGTGCCAGCTCCTCCGGGACAGGGGGCCAGCCCCAGCATTTT.

J is TRBJ1-3 and V is TRBV21-1; the D call in the table, TRBD1, was not verified against the DNA. TRBV21-1 is shown as a pseudogene. The CDR3 runs to 14 residues. CDR3 coding DNA: TGTGCCAGCAGCAAAGGGGCGCCTGGAAACACCATATATTTT. This gives the protein CASSKGAPGNTIYF.

Remarks on this clone: At one end, the junction sequence differs from germline, possibly due to a read error. This chain joins TRBV2 and TRBJ1-5, with 9 bases that match TRBD1. Germline CDR1 reads SNHLY; CDR2 reads FYNNEI. The CDR3 runs to 12 residues. The chain's CDR3 is CASSGTGALWDF. DNA for the CDR3: TGTGCCAGCAGTGGGACAGGGGCCCTTTGGGATTTT.

The CDR3 here is CASSARQGQETQYF. The CDR3 nucleotides are TGTGCCAGCAGCGCTCGACAGGGTCAAGAGACCCAGTACTTC. The J gene is TRBJ2-5, the V gene TRBV11-2; the match to TRBD1 covers 7 bases. In germline, CDR1 is SGHAT, CDR2 FQNNGV. The CDR3 sequence is 14 residues long. J lost 2 bases, V lost 5 bases, and 5 bases had no gene match.

The genes are TRBV6-1 and TRBJ1-6, with D possibly matching TRBD1 (5 bases). The germline gives CDR1 MNHNS, CDR2 SASEGT. V was clipped by 1 base and J by 9 bases, with 19 bases between them. This CDR3 comprises 17 residues. CDR3: CASSEVRSGSGLSPLHF. For the CDR3, the DNA is TGTGCCAGCAGTGAAGTTCGCAGTGGGTCAGGGCTTTCACCCCTCCACTTT.

The V and J genes are TRBV27 and TRBJ1-1; D is uncertain. V was clipped by 5 bases and J by 0 bases, with 10 bases between them. The germline gives CDR1 MNHEY, CDR2 SMNVEV (reference sequence). The CDR3 has 14 residues. The CDR3 nucleotides are TGTGCCAGCAGTCCCTGGCAGATGAACACTGAAGCTTTCTTT. Encoded protein: CASSPWQMNTEAFF.

This clone was found a few times. The rearrangement links TRBV5-5 to TRBJ2-6; 7 nucleotides match TRBD2. The germline V gene has CDR1 SGHKS and CDR2 YYEKEE (reference sequence). V shed 4 bases, J shed 2 bases, and the junction held 6 bases outside the gene matches. CDR3 length: 16 amino acids. The CDR3 is CASSPPGRAGANVLTF. The CDR3 nucleotides read TGTGCCAGCAGCCCCCCAGGGAGGGCTGGGGCCAACGTCCTGACTTTC.